A single sample gave rise to the 9 T cell receptor beta chains below, sequenced in a study of vaccination effects on CD4 cells after COVID-19 (dated by TCRdb to 2022 to 2024). These receptors' antigens are unknown. Library preparation employed the immunoSEQ multiplex PCR assay. TCRdb re-hosts the immuneACCESS table, in-frame sequences only. Its copies lack some clones; in the studies checked, an unresolved V gene accounts for under half of them, and the cause for the rest is not known. This sample is represented by under 80,000 clones; 76% of them were singletons. Of the sample, around 0.95% falls within the top ten clones. The ViraFEST assay stimulated PBMC with viral peptide pools and then used TCR sequencing to identify antigen-specific CD4+ T cell clonotypes by expansion. After about 9 days of culture, CD4+ T cells were isolated with the EasySep CD4+ T cell isolation kit. Each participant got two doses of an mRNA SARS-CoV-2 vaccine, either BNT162b2 or mRNA-1273.

Source: CD4+ T cells from PBMCs cultured with HCoV-OC43 spike peptides, taken after COVID-19 vaccination. The sample's cell subset or site label is to be understood as: HCoV-OC43 spike overlapping peptide pool stimulation. The source is a human donor who received a COVID-19 vaccine.

The chain has TRBV19 and TRBJ1-1; TRBD1 matches 8 bases. This CDR3 spans 14 amino acids. Germline-derived CDR1 and CDR2 are LNHDA and SQIVND (reference sequence). V shed 9 bases and J 4 bases; nucleotides not matched to a gene: 10. The CDR3 spells CASGTGRYFTEAFF. The CDR3 DNA follows: TGTGCCAGCGGGACAGGCAGATATTTCACTGAAGCTTTCTTT.

On this clone itself: At one boundary the junction diverges from the germline segment, which might be a read error. CDR3 region: CAGRGRGRWTEAFF. The CDR3 coding sequence is TGTGCCGGGAGGGGCAGGGGGCGGTGGACTGAAGCTTTCTTT. J is TRBJ1-1 and V is TRBV30, with 8 bases aligning to TRBD1. The length of the CDR3 is 14 residues. From germline, CDR1 is GTSNPN and CDR2 SVGIG (reference sequence).

The rearrangement joins TRBV19 to TRBJ1-5; 7 bases are shared with TRBD1. Trimming took 10 bases from V and 4 from J; bases not matched to a gene: 7. The CDR3 covers 13 residues. Germline values: CDR1 LNHDA, CDR2 SQIVND (reference sequence). The CDR3 nucleotides are TGTGCCACCAGGGGGGCGGAAAATCAGCCCCAGCATTTT. Its translation: CATRGAENQPQHF.

This chain joins TRBV20-1 and TRBJ2-1, with TRBD2 matching 10 bases. The CDR3 has 17 amino acids. With V trimmed by 3 bases and J by 5 bases, 13 bases remained unmatched. CDR1 is DFQATT, CDR2 SNEGSKA, per germline (reference sequence). DNA for the CDR3: TGCAGTGCTAGTGGGCTAGCGGGGGCCCAACGAAACAATGAGCAGTTCTTC. Amino acids: CSASGLAGAQRNNEQFF.

This clone occurred a few times. V gene TRBV4-1 combines with J gene TRBJ1-3, with 8 bases identical to TRBD1. J lost 0 bases, V lost 0 bases, and 13 bases had no gene match. Germline assignment: CDR1 MGHRA and CDR2 YSYEKL. CDR3 length equals 20 residues. The CDR3 loop reads CASSQEWNRGELFSGNTIYF. CDR3 bases: TGCGCCAGCAGCCAAGAATGGAACAGGGGGGAACTTTTCTCTGGAAACACCATATATTTT.

V is TRBV6-1 and J is TRBJ1-5, with D perhaps matching TRBD1 (6 bases). CDR3 length: 16 residues. Germline V lookup: CDR1 MNHNS, CDR2 SASEGT. V was trimmed by 3 bases and J by 0 bases, leaving 12 bases between them. CDR3 nucleotide sequence: TGTGCCAGCAGTGATTTATGGGGGCTTAGCAATCAGCCCCAGCATTTT. Amino acid sequence: CASSDLWGLSNQPQHF.

The chain joins TRBV5-1 to TRBJ1-1; 10 bases are a match to TRBD1. Germline trimming cut 7 bases from V and 1 base from J; bases unmatched to any gene: 1. Germline values: CDR1 SGHRS, CDR2 YFSETQ. The CDR3 contains 13 residues. The CDR3 is CASGDRGNTEAFF. In DNA form, the CDR3 reads TGCGCCAGCGGGGACAGGGGGAACACTGAAGCTTTCTTT.

The chain links TRBV6-1 to TRBJ2-7; the D call may be TRBD1 or TRBD2 (5 bases each). This CDR3 region has 15 residues. V lost 1 base and J lost 1, with 11 bases in between. Germline values: CDR1 MNHNS, CDR2 SASEGT. CDR3 residues: CASSEGRDGSYEQYV. As DNA, the CDR3 is TGTGCCAGCAGTGAAGGCCGGGACGGGTCCTACGAGCAGTACGTC.

This chain uses TRBV5-1 with TRBJ1-2, with 7 bases that match TRBD1. The V and J ends lost 4 bases and 5 bases, in that order; junction bases with no gene match: 5. CDR1 and CDR2 (germline): SGHRS, YFSETQ. CDR3 length: 13 residues. CDR3 sequence: CASSPGQVYGYTF. As DNA, the CDR3 is TGCGCCAGCAGCCCAGGACAGGTTTATGGCTACACCTTC.